This T cell receptor beta chain was identified during a study of T cell repertoires in cytomegalovirus infection (dated by TCRdb to about 2019). Study-level background: Donor HLA type was relevant to the analysis, because carriage of CMV infection together with the matching HLA type was indicated by public TCR beta signatures. Study-wide findings and limitations: The ex vivo response was dominated by HLA-C-restricted CMV-specific TCR beta clonotypes, which also provided the single most frequent clonotype in two of eight donors. Cumulative frequency of public TCR beta family members discriminated carriers of CMV infection plus the relevant HLA type in this cohort and an independent roughly 330-donor cohort.

Details on this clonotype: Its specific antigen is unknown. No quality values exist for individual bases; no much larger clone is one base distant.

Relative to germline, V is missing 7 bases and J is missing 8 bases, with 9 bases of the junction outside any gene match. There are 13 amino acids in the CDR3, from cysteine to phenylalanine inclusive. Only the CDR3 region is kept as DNA, spanning 39 bases read in frame from base 1. For sequencing, an Illumina HiSeq 1500 was employed. TCRdb itself trimmed the public reads at Q25 with fastp, ran MiXCR and retained productive beta chains. Each CDR3 protein gets just one entry, which takes the most common genes and DNA from the rows behind it. The sample yields 680,000 or so distinct CDR3 sequences; 35% to 45% were counted once. The biggest ten clones account for about 2.8% of the sample.

Input material: PBMCs. The clonotype originates from a human donor in good health (CMV status not recorded). Some clones in this sample may be carry-over from other donors' samples. The rearranged segments are TRBV12-3 or TRBV12-4 and TRBJ1-2; 8 junctional bases match TRBD1. CDR3 region: CASTLDRVDGYTF. The DNA sequence reads TGTGCCAGCACCCTGGACAGGGTTGACGGCTACACCTTC.